This T cell receptor (beta chain) was sequenced during a study of post-analysis software for immune sequencing data. Study at large: Some patients lacked subtype; others had relapsing-remitting, secondary progressive or progressive-relapsing disease. General observations from the study: A handful of TRBV segments were more frequent in patients than controls; TRBV5-6, TRBV5-1 and TRBV20-1 belonged to this group.

The TCR beta cDNA libraries contained unique molecular identifiers. The yield from about 1 to 10 million T cells was 500,000 or so cDNA molecules in total. TCRdb fed the PCR reads into MiXCR, producing one record per CDR3 protein. In the table there are roughly 650,000 distinct CDR3 sequences, 59% of which are singletons. Comments on this clonotype: Its antigen is not identified.

The CDR3 consists of 22 residues. With V trimmed by 4 bases and J by 5 bases, 22 bases remained unmatched. The rearrangement uses TRBV12-3 or TRBV12-4 and TRBJ2-1; 14 nucleotides line up with TRBD2. The sequence was collected from a girl aged 2-9 years with multiple sclerosis. The source material was blood. The CDR3 loop reads CASSSIAGTSGGNLEGHNEQFF. CDR3 DNA: TGTGCCAGCAGTTCGATTGCCGGGACTAGCGGGGGTAACCTTGAGGGCCACAATGAGCAGTTCTTC.